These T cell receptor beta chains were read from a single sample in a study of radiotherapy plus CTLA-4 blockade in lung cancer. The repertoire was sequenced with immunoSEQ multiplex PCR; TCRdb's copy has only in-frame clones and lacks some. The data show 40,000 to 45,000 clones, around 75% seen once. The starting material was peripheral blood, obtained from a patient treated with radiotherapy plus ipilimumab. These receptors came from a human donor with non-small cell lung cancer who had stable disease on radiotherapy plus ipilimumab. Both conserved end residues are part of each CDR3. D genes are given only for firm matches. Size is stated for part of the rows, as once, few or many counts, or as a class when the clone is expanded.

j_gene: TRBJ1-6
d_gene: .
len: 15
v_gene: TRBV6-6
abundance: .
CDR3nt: TGTGCCAGCACCATCACTTGGGCGATGCCTTCACCCCTCCACTTT
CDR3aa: CASTITWAMPSPLHF

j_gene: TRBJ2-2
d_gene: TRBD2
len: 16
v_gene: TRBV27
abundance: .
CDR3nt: TGTGCCAGCAGCGGACTAGCGGGGGGGTGGACCGGGGAGCTGTTTTTT
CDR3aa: CASSGLAGGWTGELFF

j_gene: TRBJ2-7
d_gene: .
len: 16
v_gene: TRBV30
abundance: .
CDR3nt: TGTGCCTGGAGGCACAGAAAGCCATTTGGTTGGTACGAGCAGTACTTC
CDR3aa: CAWRHRKPFGWYEQYF

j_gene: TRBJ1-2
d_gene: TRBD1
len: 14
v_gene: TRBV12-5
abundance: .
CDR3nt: TGTGCTAGTGGCCGCGCCGAGGGGGCCTATGGCTACACCTTC
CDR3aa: CASGRAEGAYGYTF

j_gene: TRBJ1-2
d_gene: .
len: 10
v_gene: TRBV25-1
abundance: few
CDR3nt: TGTGCCAGCAGCGGTTATGGCTACACCTTC
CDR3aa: CASSGYGYTF

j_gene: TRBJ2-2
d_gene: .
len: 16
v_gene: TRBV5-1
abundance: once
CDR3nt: TGCGCCAGCAGCTTGGTTTCCCCACCAGGCACCGGGGAGCTGTTTTTT
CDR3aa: CASSLVSPPGTGELFF

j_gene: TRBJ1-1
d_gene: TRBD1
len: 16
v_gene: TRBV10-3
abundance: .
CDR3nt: TGTGCCATCAGCCCGGGACAGGTGATCATGAACACTGAAGCTTTCTTT
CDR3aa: CAISPGQVIMNTEAFF

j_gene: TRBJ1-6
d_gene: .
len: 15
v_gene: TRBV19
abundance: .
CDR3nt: TGTGCCAGCCAAGGAGGGAGCTCCTATAATTCACCCCTCCACTTT
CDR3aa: CASQGGSSYNSPLHF

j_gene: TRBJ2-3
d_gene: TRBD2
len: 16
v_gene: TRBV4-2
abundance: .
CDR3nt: TGTGCCAGCAGCCAGCAGACTAGCGGGGGGCCGGGTACGCAGTATTTT
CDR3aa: CASSQQTSGGPGTQYF

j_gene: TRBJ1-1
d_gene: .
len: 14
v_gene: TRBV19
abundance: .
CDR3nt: TGTGCCAGTAGCAGACCCCCAGGGAACACTGAAGCTTTCTTT
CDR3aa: CASSRPPGNTEAFF

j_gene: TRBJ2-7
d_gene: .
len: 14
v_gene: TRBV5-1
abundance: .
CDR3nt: TGCGCCAGCAGCCCCGGGGAAGGAGGAGGCGAGCAGTACTTC
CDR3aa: CASSPGEGGGEQYF

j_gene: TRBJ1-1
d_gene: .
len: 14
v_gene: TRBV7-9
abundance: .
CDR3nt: TGTGCCAGCAGCCGCACAGGAGTAAACACTGAAGCTTTCTTT
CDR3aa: CASSRTGVNTEAFF

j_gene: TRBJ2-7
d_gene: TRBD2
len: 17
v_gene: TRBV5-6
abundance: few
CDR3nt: TGTGCCAGCAGCTTGGGACTAGCGGGGGGCCCTTCCTACGAGCAGTACTTC
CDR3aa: CASSLGLAGGPSYEQYF

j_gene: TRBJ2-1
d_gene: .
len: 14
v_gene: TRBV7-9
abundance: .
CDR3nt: TGTGCCAGCAGCCATCCAGGGACTCCCGAAGAGCAGTTCTTC
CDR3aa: CASSHPGTPEEQFF

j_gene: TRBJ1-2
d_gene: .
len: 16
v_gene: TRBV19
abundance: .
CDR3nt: TGTGCCAGTAGCCCCTCCCCCCCGGGGGATAGTTACGGCTACACCTTC
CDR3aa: CASSPSPPGDSYGYTF

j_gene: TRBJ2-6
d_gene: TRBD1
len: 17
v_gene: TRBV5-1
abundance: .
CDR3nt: TGCGCCAGCAGCTCCGAGGACAGGACGGGGGGGGCCAACGTCCTGACTTTC
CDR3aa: CASSSEDRTGGANVLTF

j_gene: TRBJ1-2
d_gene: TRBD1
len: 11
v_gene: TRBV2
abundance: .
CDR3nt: TGTGCCAGCAAGGACAGGGCTGGCTACACCTTC
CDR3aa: CASKDRAGYTF

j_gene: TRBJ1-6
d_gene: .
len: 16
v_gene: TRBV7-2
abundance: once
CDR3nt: TGTGCCAGCAGCCGACAGTCCTCCTCCTATAATTCACCCCTCCACTTT
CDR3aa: CASSRQSSSYNSPLHF

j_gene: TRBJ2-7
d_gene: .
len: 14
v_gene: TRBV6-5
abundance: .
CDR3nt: TGTGCCAGCAACCCCGGCGAGGGAAGGTACGAGCAGTACTTC
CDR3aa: CASNPGEGRYEQYF

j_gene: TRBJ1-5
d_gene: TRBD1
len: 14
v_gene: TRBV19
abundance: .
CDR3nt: TGTGCCAGTTGGACAGGGGGAGAAAATCAGCCCCAGCATTTT
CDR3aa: CASWTGGENQPQHF

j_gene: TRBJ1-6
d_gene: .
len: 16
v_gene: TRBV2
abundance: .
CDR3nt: TGTGCCAGCAGTGACAGAGGGCCCCTAGTTAATTCACCCCTCCACTTT
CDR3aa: CASSDRGPLVNSPLHF

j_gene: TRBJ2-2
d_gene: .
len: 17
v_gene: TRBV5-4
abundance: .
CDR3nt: TGTGCCAGCAGCTTGAAGGTTGGACAGTACAACACCGGGGAGCTGTTTTTT
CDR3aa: CASSLKVGQYNTGELFF

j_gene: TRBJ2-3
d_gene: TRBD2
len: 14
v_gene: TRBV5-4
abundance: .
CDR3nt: TGTGCCAGCAGCCCGCGGGGGAGCACAGATACGCAGTATTTT
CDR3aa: CASSPRGSTDTQYF

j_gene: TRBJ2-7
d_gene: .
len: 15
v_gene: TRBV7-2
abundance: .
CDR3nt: TGTGCCAGCAGCCGAACGCCGGGAAGTTTCTACGAGCAGTACTTC
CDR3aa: CASSRTPGSFYEQYF

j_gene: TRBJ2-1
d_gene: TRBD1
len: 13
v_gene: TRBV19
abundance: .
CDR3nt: TGTGCCAGCAGGGACAGGGGCCGGAATGAGCAGTTCTTC
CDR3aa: CASRDRGRNEQFF

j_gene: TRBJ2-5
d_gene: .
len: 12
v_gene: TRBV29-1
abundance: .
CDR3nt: TGCAGCGTTGGGCAGGTACAAGAGACCCAGTACTTC
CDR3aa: CSVGQVQETQYF

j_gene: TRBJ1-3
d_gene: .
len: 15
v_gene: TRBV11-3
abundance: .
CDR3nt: TGTGCCAGCAGCCTTTCAACGAGCTCTGGAAACACCATATATTTT
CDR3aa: CASSLSTSSGNTIYF

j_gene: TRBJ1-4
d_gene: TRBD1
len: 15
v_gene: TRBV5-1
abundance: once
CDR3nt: TGCGCCAGCAGCTCCGGACAGGGCCCTAATGAAAAACTGTTTTTT
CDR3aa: CASSSGQGPNEKLFF

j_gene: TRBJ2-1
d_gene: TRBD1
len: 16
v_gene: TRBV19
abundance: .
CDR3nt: TGTGCCAGTACCCGAATCCCCGGACAGGGGTACAATGAGCAGTTCTTC
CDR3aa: CASTRIPGQGYNEQFF

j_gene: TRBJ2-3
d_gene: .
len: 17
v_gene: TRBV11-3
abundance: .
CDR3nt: TGTGCCAGCAGCTTGCATCCCCAGGGTCCTTTCACAGATACGCAGTATTTT
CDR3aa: CASSLHPQGPFTDTQYF

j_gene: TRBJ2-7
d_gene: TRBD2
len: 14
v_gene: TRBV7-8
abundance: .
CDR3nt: TGTGCCAGCAGCACTAGCGGGGGGGCCTACGAGCAGTACTTC
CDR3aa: CASSTSGGAYEQYF

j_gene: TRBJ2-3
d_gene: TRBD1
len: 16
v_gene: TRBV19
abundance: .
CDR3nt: TGTGCCAGTAGTAGATACAGGGGGCTGGCCACAGATACGCAGTATTTT
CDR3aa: CASSRYRGLATDTQYF

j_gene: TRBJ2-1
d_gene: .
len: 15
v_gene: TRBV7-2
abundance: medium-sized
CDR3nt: TGTGCCAGCAGCTTAGGGACACCCTCCTACAATGAGCAGTTCTTC
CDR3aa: CASSLGTPSYNEQFF

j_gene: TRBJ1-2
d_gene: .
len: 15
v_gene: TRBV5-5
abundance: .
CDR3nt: TGTGCCAGCAGCTTGTTCTTTTCTGAGCCCTATGGCTACACCTTC
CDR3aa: CASSLFFSEPYGYTF

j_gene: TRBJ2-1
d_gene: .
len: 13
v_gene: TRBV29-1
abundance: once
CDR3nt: TGCAGCGTGGTAGCGGACTCCTACAATGAGCAGTTCTTC
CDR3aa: CSVVADSYNEQFF

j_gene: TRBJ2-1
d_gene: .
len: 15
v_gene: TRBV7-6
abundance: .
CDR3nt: TGTGCCAGCAGCTTCCGGGCGGGCGCCTGGGATGAGCAGTTCTTC
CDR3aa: CASSFRAGAWDEQFF

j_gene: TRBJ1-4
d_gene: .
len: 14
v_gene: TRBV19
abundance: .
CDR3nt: TGTGCCAGCTTCCGCGGGGGTACGAGTGAAAAACTGTTTTTT
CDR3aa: CASFRGGTSEKLFF

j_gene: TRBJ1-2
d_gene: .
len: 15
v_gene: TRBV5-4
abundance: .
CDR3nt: TGTGCCAGCAGCCAAGGGGCAGGGGAGGGCTATGGCTACACCTTC
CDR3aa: CASSQGAGEGYGYTF

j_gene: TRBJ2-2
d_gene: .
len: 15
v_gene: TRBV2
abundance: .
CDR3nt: TGTGCCAGCAGGCCCACTAGCCGGAACACCGGGGAGCTGTTTTTT
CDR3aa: CASRPTSRNTGELFF

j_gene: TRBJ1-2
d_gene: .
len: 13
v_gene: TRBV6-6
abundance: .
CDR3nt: TGTGCCAGCAGCCTAACCCAGGGCGCTGGCTACACCTTC
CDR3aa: CASSLTQGAGYTF